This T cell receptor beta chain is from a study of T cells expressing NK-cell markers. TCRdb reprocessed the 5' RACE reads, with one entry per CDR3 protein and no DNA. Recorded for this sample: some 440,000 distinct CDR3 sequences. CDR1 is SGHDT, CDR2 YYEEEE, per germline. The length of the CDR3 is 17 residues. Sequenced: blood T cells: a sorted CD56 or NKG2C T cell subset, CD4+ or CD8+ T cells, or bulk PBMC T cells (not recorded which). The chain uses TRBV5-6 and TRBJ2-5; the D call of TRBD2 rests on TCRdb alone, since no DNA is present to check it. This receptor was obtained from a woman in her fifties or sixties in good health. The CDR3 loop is CASSSLAGGLIRETQYF.